This TCR beta chain was sequenced in a study of T cell clonotyping in hematopoietic cell transplantation. Trimming removed 3 bases at V and 5 bases at J, with 5 bases between. This CDR3 contains 11 residues. Germline lookup yields CDR1 GTSNPN and CDR2 SVGIG (reference sequence). On this clone itself: Its target is not known.

Study outcomes and limitations: After transplant, recipient diversity fell while pathologically expanded clonotypes grew through day 180.

Assay used: immunoSEQ multiplex PCR; TCRdb lists only in-frame clones, some missing. This table has 3,000 to 4,500 clones, approximately 20% appearing once. The input for sequencing was peripheral blood mononuclear cells, taken 30 days after allogeneic stem cell transplant. The TCR comes from a male patient in his forties or fifties who had an allogeneic stem cell transplant from a related donor, so the T cells may come from the graft donor. Some clones in this sample may be carry-over from other donors' samples. The chain uses TRBV30 and TRBJ2-1; D remains unclear. CDR3 nucleotides: TGTGCCTGGAGCCCCGACAATGAGCAGTTCTTC. This translates into CAWSPDNEQFF.